The 27 T cell receptor beta chains presented below share a single source sample, sequenced in a study of T cell repertoires in cytomegalovirus infection. TCRdb re-called the reads with MiXCR, one entry per CDR3 protein. Of 700,000 to 950,000 distinct CDR3 sequences listed, around a third were seen once; the top ten hold around an eighth. No antigen is known for these receptors. The input for sequencing was cultured CD8+ T cells from PBMCs, taken from culture after CMV antigen stimulation. Receptors were obtained from a human donor in good health (CMV status not recorded). Some clones in this sample may be carry-over from other donors' samples.

This chain joins TRBV7-2 and TRBJ1-5, with D perhaps TRBD1 (5 bases). The CDR3 spans 17 residues. Germline CDR1 reads SGHTA; CDR2 reads FQGNSA. Trimming pared 4 bases from V and 9 bases from J, leaving 25 bases between. The CDR3 sequence: CASSSTYITGPAGPQHF. CDR3 sequence (DNA): TGTGCCAGCAGCTCGACCTATATAACAGGTCCGGCGGGGCCCCAGCATTTT. Complete variable domain (other parts from reference TRBV7-2 and TRBJ1-5): GAGVSQSPSNKVTEKGKDVELRCDPISGHTALYWYRQSLGQGLEFLIYFQGNSAPDKSGLPSDRFSAERTGGSVSTLTIQRTQQEDSAVYLCASSSTYITGPAGPQHFGDGTRLSIL.

This clonotype has only a few counts. The CDR3 DNA sequence: TGTGCCAGCAGCCGGGGGGGGTATGAGAACACCGGGGAGCTGTTTTTT. It translates to CASSRGGYENTGELFF. The chain carries TRBV7-9 and TRBJ2-2; 8 bases line up with TRBD2. The CDR3 length is 16 residues. Per germline, CDR1 SEHNR and CDR2 FQNEAQ (reference sequence). V dropped 5 bases and J dropped 1; count of bases not matched to a gene: 6.

The rearrangement uses TRBV15 and TRBJ1-2; tentative D call: TRBD1 (6 bases). This CDR3 region has 13 residues. Germline V CDR1 and CDR2: LNHNV, YYDKDF (reference sequence). V was shortened by 0 bases and J by 8 bases, with 10 bases between the two germline ends. The CDR3: CATSRDRTEGYTF. Written as DNA, the CDR3 is TGTGCCACCAGCAGAGATAGGACAGAAGGCTACACCTTC.

This clonotype occurred a few times. The genes are TRBV12-3 or TRBV12-4 and TRBJ1-4; D gene ambiguous. The CDR3 loop spans 12 amino acids. V shed 8 bases and J shed 7 bases, with 11 bases lying between them. The CDR3 is CASQRFGEKLFF. The CDR3 bases are TGTGCCAGCCAGAGGTTCGGTGAAAAACTGTTTTTT.

The chain recombines TRBV7-6 with TRBJ1-1, with TRBD1 matching over 8 bases. CDR3 length: 15 residues. V was pared by 1 base and J by 1 base, with 2 bases of the junction left unmatched. In germline, CDR1 is SGHVS, CDR2 FNYEAQ. CDR3 nucleotide sequence: TGTGCCAGCAGCTTAGAGACAGGGGCGAACACTGAAGCTTTCTTT. As protein: CASSLETGANTEAFF. Based on the CDR3 plus reference TRBV7-6 and TRBJ1-1, the full variable domain is GAGVSQSPRYKVTKRGQDVALRCDPISGHVSLYWYRQALGQGPEFLTYFNYEAQQDKSGLPNDRFSAERPEGSISTLTIQRTEQRDSAMYRCASSLETGANTEAFFGQGTRLTVV.

This clonotype was picked up a small number of times. The rearrangement uses TRBV7-3 and TRBJ2-7, with D perhaps matching TRBD1 (5 bases). The CDR3 sequence is 10 residues long. CDR1 is SGHTA and CDR2 is FQGTGA in the germline V gene. CDR3 sequence: CASTDTPGSV. CDR3 nucleotides: TGTGCCAGCACGGACACCCCTGGAAGTGTC.

Points on this clonotype: In this CDR3 the conserved last residue, phenylalanine or tryptophan, is missing, so a read error is likely. J is TRBJ2-3 and V is TRBV10-2, with 13 positions matching TRBD2. Germline trimming cut 10 bases from V and 4 bases from J; bases unmatched to any gene: 5. This CDR3 has 14 residues. Germline V CDR1 and CDR2: WSHSY, SAAADI. This CDR3 is CAISTSGGPDTQYS. In nucleotides, the CDR3 is TGCGCCATTTCGACTAGCGGGGGGCCAGATACGCAGTATTCT.

CDR3 nucleotide sequence: TGTGCCAGCAGTCCCCGGACAGGGCTTTTCTATGGCTACACCTTC. Residues: CASSPRTGLFYGYTF. V and J are TRBV27 and TRBJ1-2; 8 nucleotides align to TRBD1. J gave up 4 bases and V 5 bases, and 9 bases lay outside the gene matches. This CDR3 spans 15 amino acids. Germline CDR1 is MNHEY and CDR2 is SMNVEV (reference sequence).

In its sample, this clonotype was seen once. The gene calls are TRBV12-3 or TRBV12-4 and TRBJ1-2; 7 bases match TRBD1. V lost 2 bases to trimming and J lost 10 bases; unmatched junction nucleotides: 19. The length of the CDR3 is 17 residues. The chain's CDR3 is CASSLRRGTGEGDDYTF. CDR3 coding DNA: TGTGCCAGCAGTTTAAGGCGTGGCACAGGGGAAGGAGATGACTACACCTTC.

This clonotype occurred a few times. The rearrangement joins TRBV7-8 to TRBJ1-6; tentatively, D is TRBD1 (6 bases). The V gene lost 5 bases and the J gene lost 3 bases, with 17 bases spanning the gap. Germline CDR1 and CDR2: SGHVS and FQNEAQ. The CDR3 extends over 17 amino acids. CDR3 region: CASSLLTTGSYNSPLHF. CDR3 coding DNA: TGTGCCAGCAGCCTTCTCACGACAGGAAGCTATAATTCACCCCTCCACTTT.

V gene TRBV7-2 combines with J gene TRBJ2-5; no firm D call. Trimming cost V 5 bases and J 2 bases, with 15 bases left between them. CDR1 and CDR2 (germline): SGHTA, FQGNSA. This CDR3 comprises 15 residues. For the CDR3, the DNA is TGTGCCAGCAGCCCTTCCGACACCAAACAAGAGACCCAGTACTTC. Protein product: CASSPSDTKQETQYF.

In the case of this clonotype: Germline and junction disagree at one end, which may indicate a read error. The genes are TRBV2 and TRBJ2-2; D possibly corresponds to TRBD1 (6 bases). The CDR3 extends over 13 amino acids. Germline V gene data show CDR1 as SNHLY and CDR2 as FYNNEI. CDR3 protein: CVSELQGPGELFF. CDR3 DNA sequence: TGTGTCAGCGAATTACAGGGTCCTGGGGAGCTGTTTTTT.

The V call is TRBV10-3, the J call TRBJ2-1; D is unclear. V was cut by 3 bases and J by 9 bases, with 12 bases left in between. Looked up from germline, CDR1 is ENHRY and CDR2 is SYGVKD. The CDR3 extends over 13 amino acids. CDR3 in amino acids: CAISEYWEGEQFF. The CDR3 DNA is TGTGCCATCAGTGAATATTGGGAAGGTGAGCAGTTCTTC.

This chain links TRBV6-1 with TRBJ1-3; possibly TRBD1 for D (5 bases). V lost 10 bases to trimming and J lost 0 bases, with 10 bases between them. The CDR3 consists of 13 residues. Germline V lookup: CDR1 MNHNS, CDR2 SASEGT. The chain's CDR3 is CAIAGYSGNTIYF. The CDR3 coding sequence is TGTGCCATCGCAGGGTACTCTGGAAACACCATATATTTT.

This clonotype showed up just a few times. The chain links TRBV6-6 to TRBJ2-1, with TRBD2 identical over 7 bases. CDR1 is MNHNY and CDR2 is SVGAGI in the germline V gene (reference sequence). The CDR3 runs to 16 residues. J lost 4 bases, V lost 2 bases, and 8 bases had no gene match. The chain's CDR3 is CASSYVRRGGYNEQFF. The DNA of the CDR3 is TGTGCCAGCAGTTACGTCAGGCGGGGAGGGTACAATGAGCAGTTCTTC.

The genes are TRBV12-3 or TRBV12-4 and TRBJ1-1; D not certain. The V and J ends lost 3 bases and 3 bases respectively, with 8 bases between them. The CDR3 contains 13 residues. The CDR3 bases are TGTGCCAGCAGTTTTTACAGCCACACTGAAGCTTTCTTT. Its translation: CASSFYSHTEAFF.

This clonotype was seen only a few times. The chain joins TRBV6-7 to TRBJ1-4, with unresolved D. TRBV6-7 is reported as an ORF; its role is uncertain. This CDR3 contains 17 residues. The V and J ends lost 2 bases and 2 bases respectively, with 15 bases between them. The CDR3 is CASSYLSDGSTNEKLFF. The CDR3 DNA sequence: TGTGCCAGCAGTTACCTTTCGGACGGTTCGACTAATGAAAAACTGTTTTTT.

The rearrangement links TRBV4-2 to TRBJ1-5, with unresolved D. Looked up from germline, CDR1 is LGHNA and CDR2 is YNFKEQ. Trimming took off 0 bases at V and 3 bases at J, with 15 bases between the two ends. The CDR3 covers 17 residues. The CDR3 DNA is TGTGCCAGCAGCCAAGATCCTGACCTCACCCCCAATCAGCCCCAGCATTTT. This encodes CASSQDPDLTPNQPQHF.

The V and J genes are TRBV7-9 and TRBJ2-7; TRBD2 might be the D (6 bases). The CDR3 is made up of 13 amino acids. V lost 7 bases, J lost 1 base, and 11 bases lay in between. Per germline, CDR1 SEHNR and CDR2 FQNEAQ (reference sequence). The CDR3 nucleotides are TGTGCCAGCACCCGGGACTTATCCTACGAGCAGTACTTC. It is translated as CASTRDLSYEQYF.

Many counts were recorded for this clonotype. At one end the junction does not follow the germline gene, possibly because of a read error. This chain joins TRBV7-7 and TRBJ1-3; D gene unclear. The V gene's germline CDR1 is SSHAT and CDR2 FNYEAQ (reference sequence). The CDR3 is 15 amino acids. CDR3 protein: CASSTGPTAGNTIYF. The CDR3 DNA follows: TGTGCTAGCAGCACGGGCCCAACAGCAGGAAACACCATATATTTT.

The rearrangement uses TRBV13 and TRBJ1-2; weak D call: TRBD1 (6 bases). The length of the CDR3 is 13 residues. Germline CDR1 and CDR2: PRHDT and FYEKMQ (reference sequence). V shed 5 bases and J shed 3 bases, with 10 bases lying between them. CDR3 in amino acids: CASSTPGDYGYTF. In DNA, the CDR3 is TGTGCCAGCAGCACGCCAGGGGACTATGGCTACACCTTC.

This clonotype came up a few times. The CDR3 region is CASSHGVAGHTGELFF. DNA for the CDR3: TGTGCCAGCAGCCACGGGGTAGCGGGGCACACCGGGGAGCTGTTTTTT. The rearrangement joins TRBV5-4 to TRBJ2-2; TRBD2 matches at 8 bases. V lost 4 bases to trimming and J lost 3 bases; unmatched junction nucleotides: 8. The germline V gene has CDR1 SGHNT and CDR2 YYREEE (reference sequence). The CDR3 length is 16 residues.

V gene TRBV4-1 combines with J gene TRBJ1-1; D may be TRBD1 (6 bases). V was pared by 3 bases and J by 11 bases, with 16 bases between. The CDR3 is made up of 13 amino acids. Germline V gene lookup returns CDR1 MGHRA and CDR2 YSYEKL. The chain's CDR3 is CASSQGPGGHAFF. The CDR3 DNA is TGCGCCAGCAGCCAGGGCCCGGGGGGGCATGCTTTCTTT.

V gene TRBV6-6 combines with J gene TRBJ1-4; 8 positions agree with TRBD1. The CDR3 has 15 amino acids. CDR1 is MNHNY and CDR2 is SVGAGI in the germline V gene (reference sequence). V trimming: 0 bases; J trimming: 5 bases; junction bases outside the gene matches: 2. CDR3 in amino acids: CASSYSGTGNEKLFF. The CDR3 nucleotides read TGTGCCAGCAGTTACTCCGGGACAGGAAATGAAAAACTGTTTTTT.

This clonotype came up a few times. This chain joins TRBV7-9 and TRBJ2-3; 9 bases map to TRBD1. Trimming removed 3 bases from V and 5 bases from J; junction bases left unmatched: 9. The CDR3 has 16 residues. From germline, CDR1 is SEHNR and CDR2 FQNEAQ (reference sequence). The CDR3 DNA is TGTGCCAGCAGCTTTCCGGGACAGGGAAAAGTAGATACGCAGTATTTT. Translating it yields CASSFPGQGKVDTQYF.

This clonotype was observed a handful of times. This chain joins TRBV5-4 and TRBJ2-5; D possibly corresponds to TRBD2 (6 bases). The germline V gene has CDR1 SGHNT and CDR2 YYREEE (reference sequence). Deletions cut 4 bases from V and 4 bases from J, with 11 bases between. The CDR3 is 13 residues long. CDR3 region: CASSPTRGETQYF. The CDR3 DNA reads TGTGCCAGCAGCCCAACGCGGGGAGAGACCCAGTACTTC.

This chain joins TRBV12-3 or TRBV12-4 and TRBJ2-1; 9 bases align to TRBD2. The V and J ends lost 7 bases and 3 bases, in that order; junction bases with no gene match: 10. This CDR3 has 16 residues. This CDR3 reads CASTPLAGEVYNEQFF. DNA of the CDR3: TGTGCCAGCACCCCGTTAGCGGGGGAAGTCTACAATGAGCAGTTCTTC.